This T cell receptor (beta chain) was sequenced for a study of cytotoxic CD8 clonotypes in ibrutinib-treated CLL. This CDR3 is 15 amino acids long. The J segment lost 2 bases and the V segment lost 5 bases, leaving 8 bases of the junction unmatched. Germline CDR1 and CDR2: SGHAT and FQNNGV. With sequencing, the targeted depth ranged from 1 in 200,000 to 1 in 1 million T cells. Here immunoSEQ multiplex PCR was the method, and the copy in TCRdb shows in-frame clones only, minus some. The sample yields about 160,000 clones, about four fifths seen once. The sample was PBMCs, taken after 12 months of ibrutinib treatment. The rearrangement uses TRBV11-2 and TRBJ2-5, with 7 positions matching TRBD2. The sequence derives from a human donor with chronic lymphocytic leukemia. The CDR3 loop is CASSQSGIGQETQYF. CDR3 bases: TGTGCCAGCAGCCAGAGCGGGATAGGACAAGAGACCCAGTACTTC.